Below, one T cell receptor (beta chain) is given with its context. Assay used: immunoSEQ multiplex PCR; TCRdb lists only in-frame clones, some missing. This sample carries 160,000 or so clones, 84% of them seen once, and the ten largest clones take about 10%. This sample was included in a study of cytomegalovirus exposure and HLA in healthy donors. Trimming removed 6 bases from V and 2 bases from J; junction bases left unmatched: 5. The germline V gene has CDR1 MDHEN and CDR2 SYDVKM. The CDR3 covers 14 residues. The material sequenced was PBMCs. The clonotype comes from a man aged 30 to 39 in good health and CMV-seropositive. The rearrangement joins TRBV28 to TRBJ2-5; TRBD1 matches at 8 bases. The CDR3, as DNA: TGTGCCAGCAGCCGACAGGGGACACAAGAGACCCAGTACTTC. Protein: CASSRQGTQETQYF.